The clone carrying this T cell receptor (beta chain) was counted only a few times. Its antigen remains unidentified. This CDR3 is built from 16 residues. J lost 5 bases, V lost 2 bases, and 9 bases had no gene match. Germline V gives CDR1 MNHEY, CDR2 SVGAGI. This specimen comes from a study of esophageal squamous cell carcinoma under preoperative chemotherapy. About the research overall: Samples included peripheral blood T cells as well as tumor-infiltrating lymphocytes. Regarding the study as a whole: Chemotherapy was followed by significantly higher TCR diversity in peripheral T cells only, not tumor-infiltrating lymphocytes. Abundant clones tended to shrink rather than expand after paclitaxel-nedaplatin.

TCRdb analysed the PCR reads with MiXCR anew, one entry per CDR3 protein. This sample yields roughly 30,000 distinct CDR3 sequences, of which 45% to 55% are seen a single time; approximately 12% belongs to the top ten. The time point here: before preoperative PTX-NDP chemotherapy. Preoperative chemotherapy with paclitaxel-nedaplatin was given to patients before surgery. Sampling took place from a patient given preoperative chemotherapy. This sequence joins TRBV6-5 and TRBJ2-1, with TRBD2 matching over 7 bases. The clonotype was recovered from a human donor with esophageal squamous cell carcinoma. The donor label of this sample is uncertain. CDR3 sequence reads: CASSYQGRAWDNEQFF. DNA of the CDR3: TGTGCCAGCAGTTACCAAGGGAGGGCCTGGGACAATGAGCAGTTCTTC.